Listed below are T cell receptor beta chains from one sample, sequenced in a study of cytomegalovirus exposure and HLA in healthy donors. The protocol was immunoSEQ multiplex PCR, while the TCRdb copy is restricted to in-frame clones and leaves out a portion. This table holds about 120,000 clones, approximately 70% found once. The sequenced sample consisted of PBMCs. The receptor source for this set is a woman aged 40-49 years in good health and CMV-seropositive. Each CDR3 is given with its conserved first and last residue. The D gene is left open where the match is weak. Clone size is stated in some rows and not others, as once, few, many or a class when expanded.

D,J,size,V,DNA,CDR3
.,TRBJ2-5,.,TRBV12-1,TGTGCCAGCCCCCCGTTGGCGGGAGGTAGGCAAGAGACCCAGTACTTC,CASPPLAGGRQETQYF
TRBD2,TRBJ2-2,.,TRBV19,TGTGCCAGTAGTATTACCCCGGGGGGCACCGGGGAGCTGTTTTTT,CASSITPGGTGELFF
TRBD1,TRBJ2-1,few,TRBV7-9,TGTGCCAGCAGCCCGGGGACAGGGGAAAATGAGCAGTTCTTC,CASSPGTGENEQFF
.,TRBJ2-1,.,TRBV9,TGTGCCAGCAGCGTAGTAGGAGGGGTAGGTGAGCAGTTCTTC,CASSVVGGVGEQFF
.,TRBJ1-1,.,TRBV19,TGTGCCAGTCAAAGCCTCATGAACACTGAAGCTTTCTTT,CASQSLMNTEAFF
.,TRBJ1-4,few,TRBV6-5,TGTGCCAGCAGTTACCGGCAGGATGAAAAACTGTTTTTT,CASSYRQDEKLFF
.,TRBJ2-1,once,TRBV6-5,TGTGCCAGCAGGCAGGGGTCGGAGCAGTTCTTC,CASRQGSEQFF
.,TRBJ2-1,.,TRBV7-2,TGTGCCAGCAGCCTCATAGTCTGTAGCTCCTACAATGAGCAGTTCTTC,CASSLIVCSSYNEQFF
TRBD1,TRBJ1-4,.,TRBV6-1,TGTGCCAGCAGTCGGGCAGGGGGATTGAATGAAAAACTGTTTTTT,CASSRAGGLNEKLFF
TRBD2,TRBJ2-1,few,TRBV4-3,TGCGCCAGCAGCCGCCTACTAGCGTCCGATGAGCAGTTCTTC,CASSRLLASDEQFF
TRBD2,TRBJ2-2,.,TRBV5-6,TGTGCCAGCAGCCTCCCGGGGGGCACCGGGGAGCTGTTTTTT,CASSLPGGTGELFF
.,TRBJ2-5,few,TRBV7-9,TGTGCCAGCAGCTTAGTATGGGCAGGGGGAGGTGAGACCCAGTACTTC,CASSLVWAGGGETQYF
.,TRBJ2-3,few,TRBV4-2,TGTGCCAGCAGCCAAGAAGGGGGAGAGGCAGATACGCAGTATTTT,CASSQEGGEADTQYF
.,TRBJ1-2,.,TRBV4-1,TGCGCCAGCAGCCCTTACTCAGTAGGGGCAGGTAACTATGGCTACACCTTC,CASSPYSVGAGNYGYTF
.,TRBJ2-7,.,TRBV30,TGTGCCTGGAGTGTACTTGGGGAGGAGACCTACGAGCAGTACTTC,CAWSVLGEETYEQYF
TRBD2,TRBJ2-1,.,TRBV5-5,TGTGCCAGCAGCTTGTTAGCGGGAGCCTACAATGAGCAGTTCTTC,CASSLLAGAYNEQFF
TRBD2,TRBJ2-7,few,TRBV9,TGTGCCAGCAGCAACGGACTAGCGGGAGGTGGCCACGAGCAGTACTTC,CASSNGLAGGGHEQYF
TRBD2,TRBJ2-5,.,TRBV6-4,TGTGCCAGCAGTGTCGGGACTAGCGGGAGTAATGGCAAGACCCAGTACTTC,CASSVGTSGSNGKTQYF
TRBD2,TRBJ2-7,.,TRBV2,TGTGCCAGCATTCTGACTAGCGGGAGCTACGAGCAGTACTTC,CASILTSGSYEQYF
.,TRBJ2-1,.,TRBV9,TGTGCCAGCAGCGTAGAACTCGCCGAGGGTGAGCAGTTCTTC,CASSVELAEGEQFF
.,TRBJ2-1,.,TRBV19,TGTGCCAGTAGCGGCGGCCACGACGCCTACAATGAGCAGTTCTTC,CASSGGHDAYNEQFF
.,TRBJ1-2,few,TRBV6-1,TGTGCCAGCAGTGAAGCCACGGGAGGAGGTGGCTATGGCTACACCTTC,CASSEATGGGGYGYTF
.,TRBJ2-1,.,TRBV7-3,TGTGCCAGCAGCTTAAGTCCCGAGGAGGGGGAGCAGTTCTTC,CASSLSPEEGEQFF
.,TRBJ2-7,.,TRBV7-2,TGTGCCAGCAGCTTAGGGGGTAGCGCGCACTACGAGCAGTACTTC,CASSLGGSAHYEQYF
.,TRBJ1-4,.,TRBV11-2,TGTGCCAGCAGCTCACTCAGGGGAGATTGGGAAAAACTGTTTTTT,CASSSLRGDWEKLFF
.,TRBJ2-3,.,TRBV10-3,TGTGCCATCAGTGCCCTCATTAGGAGGGGAGATACGCAGTATTTT,CAISALIRRGDTQYF
TRBD2,TRBJ2-3,few,TRBV6-5,TGTGCCAGCAGCCCCGGGGGGGGTGGGACAGATACGCAGTATTTT,CASSPGGGGTDTQYF